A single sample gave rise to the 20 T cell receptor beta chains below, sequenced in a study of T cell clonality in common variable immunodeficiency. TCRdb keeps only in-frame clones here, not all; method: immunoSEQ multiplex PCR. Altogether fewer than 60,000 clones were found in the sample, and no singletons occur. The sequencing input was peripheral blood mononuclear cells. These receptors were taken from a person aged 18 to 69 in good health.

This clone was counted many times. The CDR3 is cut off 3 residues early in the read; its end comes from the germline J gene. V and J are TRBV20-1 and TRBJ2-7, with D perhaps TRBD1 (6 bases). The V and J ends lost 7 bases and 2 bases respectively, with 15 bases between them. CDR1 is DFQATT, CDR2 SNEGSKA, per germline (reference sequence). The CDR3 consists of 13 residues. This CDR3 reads CSGRPQGPYEQYF. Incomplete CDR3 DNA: TGCAGTGGCCGACCACAGGGCCCCTACGAG.

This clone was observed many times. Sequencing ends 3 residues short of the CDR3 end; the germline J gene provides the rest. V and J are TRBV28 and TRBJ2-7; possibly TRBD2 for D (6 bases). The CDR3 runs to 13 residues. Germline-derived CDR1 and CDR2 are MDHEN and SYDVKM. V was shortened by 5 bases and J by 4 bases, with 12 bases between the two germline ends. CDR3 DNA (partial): TGTGCCAGCAGTCTCCCGGGGGTTTACGAG. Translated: CASSLPGVYE. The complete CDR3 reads CASSLPGVYEQYF.

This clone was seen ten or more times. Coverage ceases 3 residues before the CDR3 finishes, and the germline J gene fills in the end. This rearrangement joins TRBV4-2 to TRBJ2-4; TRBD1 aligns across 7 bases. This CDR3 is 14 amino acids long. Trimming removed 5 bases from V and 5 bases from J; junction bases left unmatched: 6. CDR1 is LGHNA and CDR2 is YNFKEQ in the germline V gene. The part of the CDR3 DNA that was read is TGTGCCAGCAGCAGCCGACAGGGAGAAAACATT. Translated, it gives CASSSRQGENI. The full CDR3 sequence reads CASSSRQGENIQYF.

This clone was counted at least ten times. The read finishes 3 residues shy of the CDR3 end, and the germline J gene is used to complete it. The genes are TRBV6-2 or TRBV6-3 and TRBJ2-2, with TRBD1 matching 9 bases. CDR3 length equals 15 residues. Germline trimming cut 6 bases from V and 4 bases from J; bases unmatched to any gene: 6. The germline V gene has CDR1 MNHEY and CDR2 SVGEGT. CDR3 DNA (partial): TGTGCCAGCAGGCGAGGGACAGGGACCACCGGGGAG. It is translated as CASRRGTGTTGE. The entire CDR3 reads CASRRGTGTTGELFF.

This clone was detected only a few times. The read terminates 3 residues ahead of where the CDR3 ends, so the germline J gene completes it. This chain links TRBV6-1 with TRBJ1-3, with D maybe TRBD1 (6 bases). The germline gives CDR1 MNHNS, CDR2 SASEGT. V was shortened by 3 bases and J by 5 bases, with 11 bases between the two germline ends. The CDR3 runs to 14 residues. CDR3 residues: CASSESRGRNTIYF. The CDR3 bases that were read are TGTGCCAGCAGTGAGAGCAGGGGTAGAAACACC.

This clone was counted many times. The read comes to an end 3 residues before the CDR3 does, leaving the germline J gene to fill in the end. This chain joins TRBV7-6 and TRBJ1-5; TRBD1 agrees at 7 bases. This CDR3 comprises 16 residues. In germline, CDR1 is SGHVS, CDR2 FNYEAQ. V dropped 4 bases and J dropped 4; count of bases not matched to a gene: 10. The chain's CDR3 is CASSSNPGGVNQPQHF. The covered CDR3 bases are TGTGCCAGCAGCTCCAATCCAGGGGGTGTGAATCAGCCC.

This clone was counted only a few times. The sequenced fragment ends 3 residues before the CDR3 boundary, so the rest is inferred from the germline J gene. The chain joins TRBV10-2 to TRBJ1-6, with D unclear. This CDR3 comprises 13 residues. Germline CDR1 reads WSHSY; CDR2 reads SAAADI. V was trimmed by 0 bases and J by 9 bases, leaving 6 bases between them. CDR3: CASSESRGSPLHF. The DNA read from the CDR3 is TGCGCCAGCAGTGAGTCAAGAGGTTCACCC.

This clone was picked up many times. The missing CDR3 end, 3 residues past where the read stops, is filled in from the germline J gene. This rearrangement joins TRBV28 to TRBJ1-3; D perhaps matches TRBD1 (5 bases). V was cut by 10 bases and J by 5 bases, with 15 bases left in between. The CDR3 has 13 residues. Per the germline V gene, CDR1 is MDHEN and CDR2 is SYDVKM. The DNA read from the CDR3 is TGTGCCACCACAGGATCAGCTCGAAACACC. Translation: CATTGSARNT. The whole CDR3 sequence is CATTGSARNTIYF.

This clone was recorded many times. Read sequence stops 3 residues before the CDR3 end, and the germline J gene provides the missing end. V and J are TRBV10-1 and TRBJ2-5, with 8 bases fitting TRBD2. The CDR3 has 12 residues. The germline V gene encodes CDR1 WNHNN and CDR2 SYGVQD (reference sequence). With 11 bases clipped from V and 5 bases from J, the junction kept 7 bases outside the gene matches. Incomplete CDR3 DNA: TGCGCCCAGACTAGCGAGATTGAGACC. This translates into CAQTSEIET. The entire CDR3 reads CAQTSEIETQYF.

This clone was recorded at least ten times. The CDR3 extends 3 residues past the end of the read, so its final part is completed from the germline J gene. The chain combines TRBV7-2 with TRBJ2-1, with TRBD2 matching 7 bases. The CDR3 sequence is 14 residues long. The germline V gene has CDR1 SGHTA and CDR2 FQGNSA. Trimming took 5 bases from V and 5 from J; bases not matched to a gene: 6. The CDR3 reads CASSHGTTNNEQFF. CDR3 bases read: TGTGCCAGCAGCCACGGGACTACCAACAATGAG.

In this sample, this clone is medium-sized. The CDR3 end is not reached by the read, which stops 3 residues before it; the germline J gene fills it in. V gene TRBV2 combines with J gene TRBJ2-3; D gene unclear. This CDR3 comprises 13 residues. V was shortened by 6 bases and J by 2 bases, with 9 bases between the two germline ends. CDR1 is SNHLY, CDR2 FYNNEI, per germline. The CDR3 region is CASSETYTDTQYF. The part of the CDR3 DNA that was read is TGTGCCAGCAGCGAAACATACACAGATACG.

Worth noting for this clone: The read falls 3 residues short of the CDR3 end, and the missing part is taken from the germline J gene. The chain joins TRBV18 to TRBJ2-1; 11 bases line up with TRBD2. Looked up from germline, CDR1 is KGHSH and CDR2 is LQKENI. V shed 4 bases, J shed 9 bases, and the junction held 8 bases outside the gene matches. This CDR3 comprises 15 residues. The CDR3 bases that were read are TGTGCCAGCTCACTACTAGCGGGGGAACAGGGTGAG. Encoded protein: CASSLLAGEQGE. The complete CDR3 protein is CASSLLAGEQGEQFF.

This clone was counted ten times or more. CDR3 sequence reads: CASSIDRISTDTQYF. The CDR3 bases that were read are TGTGCCAGTAGTATAGACAGGATTAGCACAGATACG. This rearrangement joins TRBV19 to TRBJ2-3; D not resolved. The CDR3 end falls 3 residues outside the read, so it is completed with the germline J gene. The germline gives CDR1 LNHDA, CDR2 SQIVND (reference sequence). CDR3 length: 15 residues. The V end lost 0 bases, the J end lost 0 bases, and 7 bases lay between the germline ends.

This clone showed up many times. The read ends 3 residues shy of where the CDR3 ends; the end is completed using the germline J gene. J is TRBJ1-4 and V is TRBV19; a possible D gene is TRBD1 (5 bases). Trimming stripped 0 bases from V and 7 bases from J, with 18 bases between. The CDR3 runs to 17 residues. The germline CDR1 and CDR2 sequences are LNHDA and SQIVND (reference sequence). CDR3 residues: CASSIEGRTPGVEKLFF. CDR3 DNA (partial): TGTGCCAGTAGTATAGAGGGTCGGACACCGGGGGTTGAAAAA. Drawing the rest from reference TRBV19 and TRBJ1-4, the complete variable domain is DGGITQSPKYLFRKEGQNVTLSCEQNLNHDAMYWYRQDPGQGLRLIYYSQIVNDFQKGDIAEGYSVSREKKESFPLTVTSAQKNPTAFYLCASSIEGRTPGVEKLFFGSGTQLSVL.

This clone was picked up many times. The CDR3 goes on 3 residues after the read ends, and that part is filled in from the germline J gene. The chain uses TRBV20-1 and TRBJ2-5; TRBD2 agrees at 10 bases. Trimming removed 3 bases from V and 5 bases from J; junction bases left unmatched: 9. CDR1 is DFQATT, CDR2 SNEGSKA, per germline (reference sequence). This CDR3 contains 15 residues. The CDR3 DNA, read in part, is TGCAGTGCTAGCGCTAGCGGGAGAATTTCCGAGACC. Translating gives CSASASGRISET. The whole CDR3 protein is CSASASGRISETQYF.

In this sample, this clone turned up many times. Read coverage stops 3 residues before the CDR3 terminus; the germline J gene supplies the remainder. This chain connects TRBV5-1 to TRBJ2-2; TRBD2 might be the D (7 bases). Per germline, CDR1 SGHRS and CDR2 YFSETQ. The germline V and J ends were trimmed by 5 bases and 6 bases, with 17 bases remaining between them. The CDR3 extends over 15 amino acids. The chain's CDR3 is CASSPPGGRAGELFF. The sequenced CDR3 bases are TGCGCCAGCAGTCCGCCGGGGGGCCGGGCCGGGGAG.

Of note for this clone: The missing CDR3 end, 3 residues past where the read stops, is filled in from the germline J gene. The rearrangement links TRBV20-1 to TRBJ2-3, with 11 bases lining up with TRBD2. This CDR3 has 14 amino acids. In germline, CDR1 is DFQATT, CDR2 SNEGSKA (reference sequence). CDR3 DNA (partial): TGCAGTGCTAGCACTAGCGGGAGCCAGTCGGCG. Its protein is CSASTSGSQSA. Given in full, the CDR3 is CSASTSGSQSAQYF.

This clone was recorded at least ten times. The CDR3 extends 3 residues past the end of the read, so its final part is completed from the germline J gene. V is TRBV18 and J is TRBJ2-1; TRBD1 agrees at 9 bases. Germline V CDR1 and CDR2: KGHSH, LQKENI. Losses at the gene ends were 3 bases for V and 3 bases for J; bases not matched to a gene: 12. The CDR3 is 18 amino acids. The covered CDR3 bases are TGTGCCAGCTCACCGAACGGACAGGGGAAAGGGTTCTACAATGAG. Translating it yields CASSPNGQGKGFYNE. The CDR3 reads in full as CASSPNGQGKGFYNEQFF.

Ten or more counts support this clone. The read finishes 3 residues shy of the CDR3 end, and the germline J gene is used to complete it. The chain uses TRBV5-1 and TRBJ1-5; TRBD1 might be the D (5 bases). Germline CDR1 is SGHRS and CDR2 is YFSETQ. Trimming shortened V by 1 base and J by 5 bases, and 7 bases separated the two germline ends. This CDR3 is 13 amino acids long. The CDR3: CASSLTGDQPQHF. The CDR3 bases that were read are TGCGCCAGCAGCTTGACAGGAGATCAGCCC.

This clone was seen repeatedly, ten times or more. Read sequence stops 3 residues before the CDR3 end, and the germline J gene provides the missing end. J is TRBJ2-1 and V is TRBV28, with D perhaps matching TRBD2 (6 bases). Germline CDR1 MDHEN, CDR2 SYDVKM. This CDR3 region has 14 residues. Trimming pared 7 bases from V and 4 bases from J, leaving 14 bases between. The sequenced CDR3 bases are TGTGCCAGCATTGGAGGGGAAATGTACAATGAG. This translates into CASIGGEMYNE. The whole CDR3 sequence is CASIGGEMYNEQFF.